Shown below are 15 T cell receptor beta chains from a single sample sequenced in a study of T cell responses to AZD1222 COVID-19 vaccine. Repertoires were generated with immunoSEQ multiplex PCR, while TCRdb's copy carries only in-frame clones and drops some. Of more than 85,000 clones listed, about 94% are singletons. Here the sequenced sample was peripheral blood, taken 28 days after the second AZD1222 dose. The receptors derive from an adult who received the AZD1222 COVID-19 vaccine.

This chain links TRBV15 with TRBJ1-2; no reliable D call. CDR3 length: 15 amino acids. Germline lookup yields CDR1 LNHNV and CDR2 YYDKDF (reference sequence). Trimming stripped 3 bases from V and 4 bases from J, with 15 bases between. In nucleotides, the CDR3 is TGTGCCACCAGCAGGTCTGTTGGGAAGGGCTATGGCTACACCTTC. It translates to CATSRSVGKGYGYTF.

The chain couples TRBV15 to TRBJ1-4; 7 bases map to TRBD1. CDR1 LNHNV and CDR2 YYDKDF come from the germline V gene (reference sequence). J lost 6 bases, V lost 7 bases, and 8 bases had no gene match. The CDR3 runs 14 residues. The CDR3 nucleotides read TGTGCCACCATTCAGGAGGGGGCGGATGAAAAACTGTTTTTT. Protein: CATIQEGADEKLFF.

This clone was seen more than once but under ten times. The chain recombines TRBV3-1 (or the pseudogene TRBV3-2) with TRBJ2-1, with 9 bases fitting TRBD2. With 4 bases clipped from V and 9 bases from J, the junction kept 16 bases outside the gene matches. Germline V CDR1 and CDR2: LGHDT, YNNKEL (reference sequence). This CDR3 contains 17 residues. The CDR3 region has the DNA TGTGCCAGCAGCCGGTTTTGGGCTAGCGGGAATAAGGGTGAGCAGTTCTTC. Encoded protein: CASSRFWASGNKGEQFF.

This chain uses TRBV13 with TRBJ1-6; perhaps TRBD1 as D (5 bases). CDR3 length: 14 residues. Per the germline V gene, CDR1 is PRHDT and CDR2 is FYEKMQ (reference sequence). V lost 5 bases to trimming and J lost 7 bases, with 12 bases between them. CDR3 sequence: CASSPGRANSPLHF. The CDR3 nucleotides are TGTGCCAGCAGCCCGGGACGGGCGAATTCACCCCTCCACTTT.

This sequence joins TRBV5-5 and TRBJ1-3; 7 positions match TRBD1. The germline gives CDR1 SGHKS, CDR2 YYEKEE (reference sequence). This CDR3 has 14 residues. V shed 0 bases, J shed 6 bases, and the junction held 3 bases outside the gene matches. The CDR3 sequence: CASSLDRGPNTIYF. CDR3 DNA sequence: TGTGCCAGCAGCTTGGACAGGGGACCAAACACCATATATTTT.

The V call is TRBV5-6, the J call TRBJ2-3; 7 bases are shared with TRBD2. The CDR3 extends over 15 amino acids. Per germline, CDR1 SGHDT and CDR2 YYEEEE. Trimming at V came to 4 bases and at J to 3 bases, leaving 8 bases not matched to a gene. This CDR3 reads CASSLGQGGTDTQYF. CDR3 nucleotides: TGTGCCAGCAGCCTCGGCCAGGGAGGGACAGATACGCAGTATTTT.

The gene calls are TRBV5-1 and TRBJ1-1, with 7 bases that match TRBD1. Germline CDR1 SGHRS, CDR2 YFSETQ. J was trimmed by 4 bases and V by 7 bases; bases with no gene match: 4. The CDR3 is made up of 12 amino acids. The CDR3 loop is CASRRGSTEAFF. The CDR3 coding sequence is TGCGCCAGCCGCAGGGGGTCCACTGAAGCTTTCTTT.

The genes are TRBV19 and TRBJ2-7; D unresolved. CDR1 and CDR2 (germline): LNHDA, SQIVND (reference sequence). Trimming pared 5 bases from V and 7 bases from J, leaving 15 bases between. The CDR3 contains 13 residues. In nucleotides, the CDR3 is TGTGCCAGTAGTCCGAACGGCATGAATGAGCAGTACTTC. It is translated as CASSPNGMNEQYF.

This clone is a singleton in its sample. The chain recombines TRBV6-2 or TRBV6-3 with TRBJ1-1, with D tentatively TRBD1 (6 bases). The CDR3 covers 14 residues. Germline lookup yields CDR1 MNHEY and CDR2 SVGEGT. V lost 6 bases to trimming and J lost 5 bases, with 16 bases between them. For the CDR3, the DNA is TGTGCCAGCAGCCCGATGGGGGGCCGGACTGAAGCTTTCTTT. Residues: CASSPMGGRTEAFF.

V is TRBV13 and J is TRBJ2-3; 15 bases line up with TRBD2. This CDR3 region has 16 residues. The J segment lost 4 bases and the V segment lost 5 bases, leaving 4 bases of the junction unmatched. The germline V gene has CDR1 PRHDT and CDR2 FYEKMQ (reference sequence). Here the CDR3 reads CASSQGLAGGPDTQYF. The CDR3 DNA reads TGTGCCAGCAGCCAGGGACTAGCGGGAGGTCCAGATACGCAGTATTTT.

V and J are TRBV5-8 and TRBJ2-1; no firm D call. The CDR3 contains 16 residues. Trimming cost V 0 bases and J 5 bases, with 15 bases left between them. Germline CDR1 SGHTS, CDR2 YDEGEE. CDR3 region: CASSLGVGGLDNEQFF. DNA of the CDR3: TGTGCCAGCAGCTTGGGAGTCGGTGGTCTTGACAATGAGCAGTTCTTC.

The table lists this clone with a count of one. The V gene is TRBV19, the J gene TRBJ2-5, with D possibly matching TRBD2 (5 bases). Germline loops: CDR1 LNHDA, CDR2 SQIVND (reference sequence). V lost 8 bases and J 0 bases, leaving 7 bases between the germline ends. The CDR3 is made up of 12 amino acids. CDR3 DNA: TGTGCCAGTGGCGGGTACCAAGAGACCCAGTACTTC. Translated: CASGGYQETQYF.

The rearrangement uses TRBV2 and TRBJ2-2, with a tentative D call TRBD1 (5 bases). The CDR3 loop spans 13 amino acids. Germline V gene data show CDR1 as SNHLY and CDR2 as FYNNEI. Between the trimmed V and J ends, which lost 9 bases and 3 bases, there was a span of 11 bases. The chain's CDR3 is CASMRQHTGELFF. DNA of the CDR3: TGTGCCAGTATGCGACAGCACACCGGGGAGCTGTTTTTT.

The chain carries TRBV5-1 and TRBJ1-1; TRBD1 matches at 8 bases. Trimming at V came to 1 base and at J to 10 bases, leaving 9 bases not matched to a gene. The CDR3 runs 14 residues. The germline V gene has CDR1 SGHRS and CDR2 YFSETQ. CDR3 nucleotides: TGCGCCAGCAGCTTGCAGGGGGCTCTTCAAAGAGCTTTCTTT. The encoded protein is CASSLQGALQRAFF.

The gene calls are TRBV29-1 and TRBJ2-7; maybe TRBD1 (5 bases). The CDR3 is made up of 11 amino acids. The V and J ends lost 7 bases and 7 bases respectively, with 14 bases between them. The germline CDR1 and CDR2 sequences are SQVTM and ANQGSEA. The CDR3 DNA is TGCAGCGCAGAGCAGGGATGGGAGCAGTACTTC. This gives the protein CSAEQGWEQYF.